The source of this T cell receptor (beta chain) is a study of blood T cell repertoires in COVID-19. For the study at large: The United States, Italy and Spain provided the acute and convalescent COVID-19 samples. From T cells, B-cell-depleted T cells, or PBMCs came the material, which was cDNA or gDNA.

In the authors' workflow: It was from reference gene primer amplification that nucleated cell counts were estimated. Assay: immunoSEQ multiplex PCR; the TCRdb copy retains only in-frame clones and omits some. That table supplies the V and J calls and clone size; D and trimming were determined from the DNA. The sample lists around 190,000 clones; roughly 80% were seen once. The CDR3 has 15 residues. CDR1 and CDR2 from the germline V gene are SGHTA and FQGNSA. Trimming took 1 base from V and 7 from J, leaving 14 bases between them. Sequencing was done on a sample of peripheral blood. V usage is TRBV7-2 and J usage is TRBJ1-5; TRBD1 is a possible D gene (6 bases). This TCR was sampled from a woman in her fifties or sixties with acute or convalescent COVID-19. The CDR3 is CASSLVLGAGQPQHF. CDR3 coding DNA: TGTGCCAGCAGCTTAGTTTTGGGGGCCGGCCAGCCCCAGCATTTT.